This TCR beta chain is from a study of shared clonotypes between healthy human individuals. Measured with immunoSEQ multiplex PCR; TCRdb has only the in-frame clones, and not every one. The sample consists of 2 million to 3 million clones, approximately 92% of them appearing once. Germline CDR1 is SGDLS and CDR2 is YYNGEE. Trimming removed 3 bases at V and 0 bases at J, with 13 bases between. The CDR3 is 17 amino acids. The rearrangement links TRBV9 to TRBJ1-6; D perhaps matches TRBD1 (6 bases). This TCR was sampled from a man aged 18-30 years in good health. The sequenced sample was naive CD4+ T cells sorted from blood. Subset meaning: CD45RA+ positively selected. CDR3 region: CASSAHQGYSYNSPLHF. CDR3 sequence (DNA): TGTGCCAGCAGCGCCCATCAGGGGTACTCCTATAATTCACCCCTCCACTTT.